The rows below give T cell receptor beta chains drawn from one sample of a study of CD8+ T cells in alopecia areata. TCRdb keeps only in-frame clones here, not all; method: immunoSEQ multiplex PCR. This sample has about 210,000 clones; roughly 40% occur once, and the top ten carry about 2.4%. The source was CD4+ T cells sorted from blood, collected at approximately week 37, from a patient treated with tofacitinib. The receptors shown here come from a human donor with alopecia areata. CDR3s include the opening cysteine and the closing phenylalanine or tryptophan. A D gene is named only where the DNA matches it firmly. Clone size, where shown, is once, few, many, or a class for clones that have expanded.

size	V	D	J	DNA	CDR3
-	TRBV5-4	-	TRBJ1-1	TGTGCCAGCAGCTTGGCGCGGAGGACGGACACTGAAGCTTTCTTT	CASSLARRTDTEAFF
-	TRBV9	TRBD2	TRBJ2-7	TGTGCCAGCAGCCCGCGACCCCTTCTGCTGGCGGGAGGCGGGCAGTACTTC	CASSPRPLLLAGGGQYF
few	TRBV7-2	TRBD1	TRBJ2-7	TGTGCCAGCAGTCTTCCACGGACAGGGGGATACGAGCAGTACTTC	CASSLPRTGGYEQYF
-	TRBV30	-	TRBJ2-1	TGTGCCTTGGCCCGGGCCAATGAGCAGTTCTTC	CALARANEQFF
-	TRBV30	-	TRBJ2-7	TGTGCCTGGAGTGACAGGGCGAGCTCCTACGAGCAGTACTTC	CAWSDRASSYEQYF
-	TRBV19	-	TRBJ1-5	TGTGCCAGTATCGGCCGATATAGCAATCAGCCCCAGCATTTT	CASIGRYSNQPQHF
-	TRBV25-1	-	TRBJ2-5	TGTGCCAGCCTCGGAAGGGAGACCCAGTACTTC	CASLGRETQYF
many	TRBV4-3	-	TRBJ1-1	TGCGCCAGCAGCCTAAGCGGGGGGACTGAAGCTTTCTTT	CASSLSGGTEAFF
few	TRBV19	TRBD1	TRBJ2-2	TGTGCCAGTAGTCCCGGGACAGATGCCGGGGAGCTGTTTTTT	CASSPGTDAGELFF
-	TRBV7-2	-	TRBJ2-3	TGTGCCAGCAGCGACCAGGGAGGAGATACGCAGTATTTT	CASSDQGGDTQYF
-	TRBV4-2	TRBD2	TRBJ2-4	TGTGCCAGCAGCCAAGATAGACTAGCGGGAGGGTTGGGAAACATTCAGTACTTC	CASSQDRLAGGLGNIQYF
few	TRBV25-1	TRBD1	TRBJ1-3	TGTGCCAGCAGTGGACAGGGTTACTCTGGAAACACCATATATTTT	CASSGQGYSGNTIYF
few	TRBV7-2	-	TRBJ2-1	TGTGCCAGCAGGTCAGGACTGCCCTCCTACAATGAGCAGTTCTTC	CASRSGLPSYNEQFF
-	TRBV11-2	-	TRBJ2-7	TGTGCCAGTCTACGACAGGCCCACTACGAGCAGTACTTC	CASLRQAHYEQYF
-	TRBV5-1	-	TRBJ2-5	TGCGCCAGCAGCTTGTTGGTCGGGGAGACCCAGTACTTC	CASSLLVGETQYF
-	TRBV5-1	-	TRBJ2-2	TGCGCCAGCAGCTGGACGGTCACCGGGGAGCTGTTTTTT	CASSWTVTGELFF
-	TRBV2	TRBD1	TRBJ1-1	TGTGCCAGCAGTGGGGACAGGGGAACCATGAACACTGAAGCTTTCTTT	CASSGDRGTMNTEAFF
-	TRBV11-2	-	TRBJ2-1	TGTGCCAGCAGCTTACCCAATGAGCAGTTCTTC	CASSLPNEQFF